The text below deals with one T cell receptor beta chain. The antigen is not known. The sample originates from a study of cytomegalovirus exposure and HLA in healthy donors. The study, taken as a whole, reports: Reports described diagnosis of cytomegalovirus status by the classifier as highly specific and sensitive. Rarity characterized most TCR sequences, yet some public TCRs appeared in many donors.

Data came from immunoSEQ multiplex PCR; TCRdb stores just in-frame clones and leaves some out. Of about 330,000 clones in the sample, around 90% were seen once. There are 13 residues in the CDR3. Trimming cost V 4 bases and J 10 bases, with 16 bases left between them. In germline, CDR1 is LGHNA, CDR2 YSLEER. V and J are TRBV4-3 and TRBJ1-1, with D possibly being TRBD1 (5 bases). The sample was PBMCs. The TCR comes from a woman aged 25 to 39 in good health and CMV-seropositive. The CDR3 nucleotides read TGCGCCAGCAGCCCTTCGGGACCGCTTGGAGCTTTCTTT. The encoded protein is CASSPSGPLGAFF.